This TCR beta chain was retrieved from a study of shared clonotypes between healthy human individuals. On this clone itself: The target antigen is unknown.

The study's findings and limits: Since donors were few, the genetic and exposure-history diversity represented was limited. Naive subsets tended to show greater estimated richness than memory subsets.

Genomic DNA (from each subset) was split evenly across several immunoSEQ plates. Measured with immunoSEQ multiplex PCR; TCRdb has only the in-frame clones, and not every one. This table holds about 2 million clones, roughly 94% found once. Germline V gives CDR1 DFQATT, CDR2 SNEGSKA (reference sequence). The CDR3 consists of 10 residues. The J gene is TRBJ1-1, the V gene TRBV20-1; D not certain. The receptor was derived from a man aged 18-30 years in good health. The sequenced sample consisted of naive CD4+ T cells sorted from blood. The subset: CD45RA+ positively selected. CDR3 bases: TGCAGGGCCGAGAACACTGAAGCTTTCTTT. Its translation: CRAENTEAFF.